A single count supports the clone carrying this TCR beta chain. The antigen remains undetermined. The PCR had 60 Vbeta and 13 Jbeta primers. Assay: immunoSEQ multiplex PCR; the TCRdb copy retains only in-frame clones and omits some. The sample records approximately 120,000 clones, around three quarters being singletons. The data originate from a study of cytomegalovirus exposure and HLA in healthy donors. Study observations and caveats: The authors considered a cluster of highly shared sequence variants likely to be a sequencing artifact. Further analysis, carried out later, found HLA-associated TCR beta chains more clonally expanded than equally common other chains. In a later analysis, specific HLA alleles were associated with under 20,000 TCR beta sequences at a 0.05 false discovery rate.

The ends were cut back, 2 bases at V and 7 bases at J, with 14 bases in the middle. The V gene's germline CDR1 is SGHTA and CDR2 FQGTGA. The CDR3 length is 15 residues. This clonotype was sampled from a man in his forties or fifties in good health and CMV-seronegative. The chain uses TRBV7-3 and TRBJ2-2, with D possibly TRBD1 on 5 matching bases. The specimen was PBMCs. The CDR3 DNA follows: TGTGCCAGCAGCTTATACGACAGATCGGGCGGGGAGCTGTTTTTT. It encodes CASSLYDRSGGELFF.